These T cell receptor beta chains were read from a single sample in a study of blood T cells in healthy people across ages. TCRdb re-analysed the 5' RACE reads in MiXCR, keeping a single row per CDR3 protein. The sample lists approximately 360,000 distinct CDR3 sequences, about 55% occurring once. Sequenced input: blood. Receptors were obtained from a man in his fifties or sixties in good health. Each CDR3 is given with its conserved first and last residue.

J gene: TRBJ1-2
V gene: TRBV4-1
CDR3 protein: CASSPTVGVIYGYTF

J gene: TRBJ2-7
V gene: TRBV27
CDR3 protein: CASSPRQGPSYEQYF

J gene: TRBJ2-7
V gene: TRBV28
CDR3 protein: CASRLPLAGNTYEQYF

J gene: TRBJ2-5
V gene: TRBV29-1
CDR3 protein: CSVGGTHHGNEQYF

J gene: TRBJ1-1
V gene: TRBV6-6
CDR3 protein: CASSLLTPGHLNTEAFF

J gene: TRBJ2-4
V gene: TRBV5-1
CDR3 protein: CASSPGLAGGGKNIQYF

J gene: TRBJ1-2
V gene: TRBV27
CDR3 protein: CASSFTLPGQGADGYTF

J gene: TRBJ2-2
V gene: TRBV6-6
CDR3 protein: CASSYGTGVTGELFF

J gene: TRBJ2-5
V gene: TRBV24-1
CDR3 protein: CATSDETGGEETQYF

J gene: NA
V gene: TRBV29-1
CDR3 protein: CSASAGLHEQYF

J gene: TRBJ2-7
V gene: TRBV30
CDR3 protein: CASGQGGNEQYF

J gene: TRBJ2-6
V gene: TRBV2
CDR3 protein: CASVRDSAASGANVLTF

J gene: NA
V gene: TRBV7-2
CDR3 protein: CASSYTGQRETQYF

J gene: TRBJ2-1
V gene: TRBV20-1
CDR3 protein: CSASFPGTYNEQFF

J gene: TRBJ2-5
V gene: TRBV15
CDR3 protein: CATSRELAGQTQYF

J gene: TRBJ2-1
V gene: TRBV5-1
CDR3 protein: CASSLPSGRPSYNEQFF

J gene: TRBJ2-3
V gene: TRBV20-1
CDR3 protein: CSAETGRIPNTQYF

J gene: TRBJ2-1
V gene: TRBV6-5
CDR3 protein: CASTGGIEQFF

J gene: TRBJ2-1
V gene: TRBV10-3
CDR3 protein: CAISESGVVEVQFF

J gene: TRBJ2-3
V gene: TRBV3-1
CDR3 protein: CASSQDGGSTDTQYF

J gene: TRBJ1-1
V gene: TRBV7-6
CDR3 protein: CASSLAVGTSLFF

J gene: TRBJ2-1
V gene: TRBV2
CDR3 protein: CASSGSFSGRADEQFF

J gene: TRBJ2-3
V gene: TRBV20-1
CDR3 protein: CSARGGISTDTQYF

J gene: TRBJ2-1
V gene: TRBV2
CDR3 protein: CASRDPGIHNEQFF

J gene: TRBJ2-1
V gene: TRBV14
CDR3 protein: CASSQVVGPYNEQFF

J gene: TRBJ2-1
V gene: TRBV12-3/TRBV12-4
CDR3 protein: CASSHLTNEQFF

J gene: TRBJ2-3
V gene: TRBV4-3
CDR3 protein: CASSQDPASGLTDTQYF

J gene: TRBJ2-1
V gene: TRBV7-2
CDR3 protein: CASSFSGTPYNEQFF

J gene: TRBJ2-7
V gene: TRBV10-3
CDR3 protein: CAISEGGQFVYAEQYF

J gene: TRBJ2-5
V gene: TRBV5-6
CDR3 protein: CASSWPKGRINEQYF

J gene: NA
V gene: TRBV28
CDR3 protein: CASRPGSGGTYEQYF

J gene: TRBJ2-3
V gene: TRBV20-1
CDR3 protein: CSACPTGSTDTQYF

J gene: NA
V gene: TRBV5-1
CDR3 protein: CASKREEVFYEQYF

J gene: TRBJ2-3
V gene: TRBV4-2
CDR3 protein: CASSQDLNSDTQYF

J gene: TRBJ1-2
V gene: TRBV6-1
CDR3 protein: CASSEATVVGGYTF

J gene: TRBJ2-5
V gene: TRBV12-3/TRBV12-4
CDR3 protein: CASSRQFQETQYF

J gene: TRBJ2-2
V gene: TRBV5-1
CDR3 protein: CASRGETGELFF

J gene: TRBJ2-1
V gene: TRBV18
CDR3 protein: CASSPGAGVRGNEQFF

J gene: TRBJ1-2
V gene: TRBV28
CDR3 protein: CASSALGTPNYGYTF

J gene: TRBJ2-5
V gene: TRBV25-1
CDR3 protein: CASSEARGAVEETQYF

J gene: TRBJ2-5
V gene: TRBV12-3/TRBV12-4
CDR3 protein: CASSLHRDQETQYF

J gene: TRBJ2-3
V gene: TRBV9
CDR3 protein: CASGETVGADTQYF

J gene: TRBJ2-1
V gene: TRBV27
CDR3 protein: CASSFRGQGYNEQFF

J gene: TRBJ2-1
V gene: TRBV4-1
CDR3 protein: CASSQGVPGLRNEQFF

J gene: TRBJ1-2
V gene: TRBV3-1
CDR3 protein: CASSQDRDRVRGCTF

J gene: TRBJ2-4
V gene: TRBV4-3
CDR3 protein: CASSQDRGSKNIQYF

J gene: TRBJ2-5
V gene: TRBV10-3
CDR3 protein: CAISKGREGETQYF